This TCR beta chain was profiled in a study of control samples from healthy donors and cancer patients (dated by TCRdb to the early 2020s). This clone was recorded a few times. Its specific antigen is unknown. Base qualities are not provided; no much larger clone lies one nucleotide away. Per the germline V gene, LGHNA is the CDR1 and YNFKEQ is the CDR2. Germline trimming amounts to 3 bases on V and 1 base on J, with 14 as the count of junction bases outside the gene matches. Measured from the cysteine to the phenylalanine, the CDR3 is 18 residues long. The read is trimmed to its CDR3 DNA, 54 bases read in frame from base 1. The library was made by the immunoSEQ multiplex PCR assay. Held by TCRdb, this immuneACCESS table contains in-frame sequences only and omits some clones. Under half of the omission traces to an unresolved V gene where checked; the cause of the rest is unknown. In this sample the table shows fewer than 100,000 clones, nearly 90% of which occur a single time. Jointly, the top ten make up 4.5% to 6% of the sample.

The specimen sequenced was blood. Recombination linked TRBV4-2 to TRBJ1-1; 7 of the junction bases match TRBD1. This TCR was recovered from a woman aged 50 to 60 in good health. The sequenced DNA is TGTGCCAGCAGCCATTTCCCGCTCGCAGGGGGTGGGAACACTGAAGCTTTCTTT. It translates as CASSHFPLAGGGNTEAFF.